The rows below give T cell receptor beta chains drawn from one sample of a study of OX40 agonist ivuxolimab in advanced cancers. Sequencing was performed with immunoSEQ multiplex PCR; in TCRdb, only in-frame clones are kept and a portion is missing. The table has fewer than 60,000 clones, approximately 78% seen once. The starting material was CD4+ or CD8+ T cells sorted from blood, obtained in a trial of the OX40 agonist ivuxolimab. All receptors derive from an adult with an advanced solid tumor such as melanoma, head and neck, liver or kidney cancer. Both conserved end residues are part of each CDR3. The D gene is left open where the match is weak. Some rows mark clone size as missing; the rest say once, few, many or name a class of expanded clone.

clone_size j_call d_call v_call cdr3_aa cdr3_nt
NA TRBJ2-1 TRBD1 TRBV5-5 CASSPGTGAYNEQFF TGTGCCAGCAGCCCTGGGACAGGGGCCTACAATGAGCAGTTCTTC
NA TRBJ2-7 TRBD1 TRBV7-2 CASSLVGQGNEQYF TGTGCCAGCAGCTTAGTGGGACAGGGCAACGAGCAGTACTTC
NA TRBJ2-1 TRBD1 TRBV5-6 CASILGLQGAFGLNEQFF TGTGCCAGCATCTTAGGCCTACAGGGGGCGTTTGGGCTTAATGAGCAGTTCTTC
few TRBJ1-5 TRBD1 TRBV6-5 CASRRQGQPQHF TGTGCCAGCAGGCGACAGGGGCAGCCCCAGCATTTT
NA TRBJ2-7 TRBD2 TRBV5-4 CASSRGRGGAPYEQYF TGTGCCAGCAGTAGAGGGCGCGGGGGGGCCCCCTACGAGCAGTACTTC
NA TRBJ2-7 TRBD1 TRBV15 CATSSPRQGLYEQYF TGTGCCACCAGCAGCCCCCGACAGGGGCTCTACGAGCAGTACTTC
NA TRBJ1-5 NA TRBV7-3 CASSLVHNQPQHF TGTGCCAGCAGCTTAGTCCACAATCAGCCCCAGCATTTT
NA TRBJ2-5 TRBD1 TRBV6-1 CASSEQQTGRETQYF TGTGCCAGCAGTGAACAGCAGACAGGGCGAGAGACCCAGTACTTC
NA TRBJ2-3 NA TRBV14 CASSQGFGGKAYF TGTGCCAGCAGCCAAGGCTTCGGGGGCAAAGCGTATTTT
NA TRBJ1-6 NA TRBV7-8 CASSLGTESSPLHF TGTGCCAGCAGCTTAGGGACGGAGAGTTCACCCCTCCACTTT